This TCR beta chain was retrieved from a study of blood T cell repertoires in COVID-19. Study-wide context: The origin of the acute and convalescent COVID-19 samples was the United States, Italy and Spain. PBMCs, B-cell-depleted T cells, or T cells provided the cDNA or gDNA that made up the material.

As originally analysed: Reference gene primer amplification yielded estimated nucleated cell counts. The table came from immunoSEQ multiplex PCR; TCRdb's copy has only in-frame clones and leaves some out. V and J calls and clone size are those listed in that table; D and trimming were worked out from the DNA. The repertoire holds some 200,000 clones, with roughly four fifths as singletons. The V and J ends lost 6 bases and 1 base, in that order; junction bases with no gene match: 4. Germline V CDR1 and CDR2: MNHNY, SVGAGI (reference sequence). This CDR3 has 15 amino acids. The sequence was obtained from a woman aged 40 to 50 with acute or convalescent COVID-19. The sequencing input was peripheral blood. V gene TRBV6-6 combines with J gene TRBJ1-5, with 9 positions matching TRBD1. The CDR3 region is CASRGDRESNQPQHF. The CDR3 DNA reads TGTGCCAGCAGGGGGGACAGGGAGAGCAATCAGCCCCAGCATTTT.